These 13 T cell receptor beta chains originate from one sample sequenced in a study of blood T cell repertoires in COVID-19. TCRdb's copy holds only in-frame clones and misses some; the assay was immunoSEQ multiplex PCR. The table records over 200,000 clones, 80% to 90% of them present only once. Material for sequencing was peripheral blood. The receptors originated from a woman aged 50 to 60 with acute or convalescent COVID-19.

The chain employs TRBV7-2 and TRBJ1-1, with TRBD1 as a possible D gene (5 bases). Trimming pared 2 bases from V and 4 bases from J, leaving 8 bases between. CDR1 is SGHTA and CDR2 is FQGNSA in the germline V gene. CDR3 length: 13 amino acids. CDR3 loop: CASSLRRATEAFF. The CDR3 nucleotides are TGTGCCAGCAGCTTACGCAGGGCCACTGAAGCTTTCTTT. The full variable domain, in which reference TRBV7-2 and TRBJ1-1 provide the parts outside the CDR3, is GAGVSQSPSNKVTEKGKDVELRCDPISGHTALYWYRQSLGQGLEFLIYFQGNSAPDKSGLPSDRFSAERTGGSVSTLTIQRTQQEDSAVYLCASSLRRATEAFFGQGTRLTVV.

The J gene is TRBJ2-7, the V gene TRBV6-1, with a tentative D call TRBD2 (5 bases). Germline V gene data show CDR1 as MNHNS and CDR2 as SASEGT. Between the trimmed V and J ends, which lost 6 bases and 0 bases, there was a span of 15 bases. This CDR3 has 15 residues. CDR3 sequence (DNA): TGTGCCAGCAGCCTACGTTTGGGGAGCTCCTACGAGCAGTACTTC. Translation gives CASSLRLGSSYEQYF.

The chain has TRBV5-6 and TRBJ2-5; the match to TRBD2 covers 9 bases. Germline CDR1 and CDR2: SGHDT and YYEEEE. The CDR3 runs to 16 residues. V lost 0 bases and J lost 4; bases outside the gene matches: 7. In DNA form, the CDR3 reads TGTGCCAGCAGCTTGGCACGGGCGGGAGGGGGAGAGACCCAGTACTTC. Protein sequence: CASSLARAGGGETQYF.

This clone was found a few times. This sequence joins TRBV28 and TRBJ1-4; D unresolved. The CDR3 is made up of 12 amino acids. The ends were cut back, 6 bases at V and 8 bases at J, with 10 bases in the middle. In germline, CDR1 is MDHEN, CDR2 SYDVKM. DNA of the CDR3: TGTGCCAGCAGCAACCCAGGAGAAAAACTGTTTTTT. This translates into CASSNPGEKLFF.

DNA of the CDR3: TGTGCCAGCCGCCCGGGACAAACGTACAATGAGCAGTTCTTC. It translates to CASRPGQTYNEQFF. The chain recombines TRBV19 with TRBJ2-1; maybe TRBD1 (6 bases). The V end was cut by 9 bases, the J end by 4 bases, with 16 bases between. CDR1 and CDR2 (germline): LNHDA, SQIVND (reference sequence). The CDR3 extends over 14 amino acids.

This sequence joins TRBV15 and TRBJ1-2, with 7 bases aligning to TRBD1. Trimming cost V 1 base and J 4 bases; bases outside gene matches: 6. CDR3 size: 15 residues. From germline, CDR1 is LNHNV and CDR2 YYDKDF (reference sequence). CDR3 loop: CATSRVDRARYGYTF. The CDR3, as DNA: TGTGCCACCAGCAGAGTAGACAGGGCCCGCTATGGCTACACCTTC. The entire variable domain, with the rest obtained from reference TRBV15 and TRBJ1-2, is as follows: DAMVIQNPRYQVTQFGKPVTLSCSQTLNHNVMYWYQQKSSQAPKLLFHYYDKDFNNEADTPDNFQSRRPNTSFCFLDIRSPGLGDTAMYLCATSRVDRARYGYTFGSGTRLTVV.

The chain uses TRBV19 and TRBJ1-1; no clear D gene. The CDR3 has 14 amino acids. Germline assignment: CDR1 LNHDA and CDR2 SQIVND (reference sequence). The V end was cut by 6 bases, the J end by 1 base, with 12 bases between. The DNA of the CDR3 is TGTGCCAGTAGGAGGTGGAGGGAGAACACTGAAGCTTTCTTT. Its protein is CASRRWRENTEAFF.

The CDR3 DNA is TGTGCCAGCAGTCGCGATGGACAGGGCACCTACGAGCAGTACTTC. Translated, it gives CASSRDGQGTYEQYF. The chain joins TRBV6-5 to TRBJ2-7; the match to TRBD1 covers 8 bases. The length of the CDR3 is 15 residues. Germline loops: CDR1 MNHEY, CDR2 SVGAGI. V trimming: 5 bases; J trimming: 2 bases; junction bases outside the gene matches: 8.

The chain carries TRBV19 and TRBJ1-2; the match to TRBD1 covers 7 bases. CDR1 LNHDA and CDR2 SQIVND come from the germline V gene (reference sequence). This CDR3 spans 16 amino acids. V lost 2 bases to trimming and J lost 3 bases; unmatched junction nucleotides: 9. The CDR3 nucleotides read TGTGCCAGTAGTATATTTTGGGACAGTTTATACTATGGCTACACCTTC. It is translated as CASSIFWDSLYYGYTF.

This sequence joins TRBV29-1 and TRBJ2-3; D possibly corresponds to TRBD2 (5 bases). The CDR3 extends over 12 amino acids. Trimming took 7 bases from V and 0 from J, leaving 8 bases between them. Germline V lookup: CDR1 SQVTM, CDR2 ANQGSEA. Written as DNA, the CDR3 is TGCAGCGGGTGGGAGAGCACAGATACGCAGTATTTT. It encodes CSGWESTDTQYF.

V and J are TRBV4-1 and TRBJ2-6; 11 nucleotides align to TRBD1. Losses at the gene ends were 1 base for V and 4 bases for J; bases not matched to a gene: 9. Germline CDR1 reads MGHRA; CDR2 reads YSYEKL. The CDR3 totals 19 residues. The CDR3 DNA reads TGCGCCAGCAGCCAAGGGACAGGGGGCGTTTGGGTCGGGGCCAACGTCCTGACTTTC. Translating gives CASSQGTGGVWVGANVLTF.

The CDR3 DNA reads as TGTGCCAGCAGTAAGAAGACTCGCTATATTGAGCAGTTCTTC. It codes for CASSKKTRYIEQFF. The chain carries TRBV13 and TRBJ2-1; D gene unclear. The CDR3 has 14 amino acids. The germline V gene has CDR1 PRHDT and CDR2 FYEKMQ (reference sequence). The V gene lost 6 bases and the J gene lost 9 bases, with 18 bases spanning the gap.

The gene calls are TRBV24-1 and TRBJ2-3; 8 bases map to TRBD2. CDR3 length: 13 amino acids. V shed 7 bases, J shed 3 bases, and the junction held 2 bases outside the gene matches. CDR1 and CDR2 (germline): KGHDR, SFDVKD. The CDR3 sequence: CATRGGGTDTQYF. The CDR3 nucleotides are TGTGCCACCAGGGGCGGGGGGACAGATACGCAGTATTTT.